The 17 T cell receptor beta chains listed next were all sequenced from one sample in a study of immune characterization of retroperitoneal liposarcoma. TCRdb re-called the PCR reads with MiXCR, one entry per CDR3 protein. The table lists some 11,000 distinct CDR3 sequences, roughly 22% of them singletons. Material for sequencing was blood. The receptors were sampled from a female donor with retroperitoneal liposarcoma.

V gene TRBV7-2 combines with J gene TRBJ2-3, with 14 bases matching TRBD2. V lost 5 bases to trimming and J lost 4 bases; unmatched junction nucleotides: 14. The CDR3 totals 19 residues. CDR1 and CDR2 (germline): SGHTA, FQGNSA. The CDR3 is CASSDATSGRANGPDTQYF. Here the CDR3 DNA reads TGTGCCAGCAGCGACGCGACTAGCGGGAGGGCCAATGGACCAGATACGCAGTATTTT.

V is TRBV29-1 and J is TRBJ2-3, with 9 nucleotides matching TRBD1. V dropped 6 bases and J dropped 2; count of bases not matched to a gene: 3. In germline, CDR1 is SQVTM, CDR2 ANQGSEA. The CDR3 length is 13 residues. Written as DNA, the CDR3 is TGCAGCGTGTGGGACAGGGTCACAGATACGCAGTATTTT. Translating gives CSVWDRVTDTQYF.

The chain is built from TRBV7-8 and TRBJ2-3; a possible D gene is TRBD1 (5 bases). Per the germline V gene, CDR1 is SGHVS and CDR2 is FQNEAQ. The V end was cut by 6 bases, the J end by 0 bases, with 10 bases between. This CDR3 region has 14 residues. DNA of the CDR3: TGTGCCAGCAGGTGGGGCGGCAGCACAGATACGCAGTATTTT. It is translated as CASRWGGSTDTQYF.

CDR3 sequence: CASSLDQGAGETQYF. The CDR3 DNA sequence: TGTGCCAGCAGTTTAGACCAGGGCGCTGGAGAGACCCAGTACTTC. The rearrangement joins TRBV12-3 or TRBV12-4 to TRBJ2-5, with D possibly being TRBD1 (5 bases). Deletions cut 1 base from V and 4 bases from J, with 13 bases between. The CDR3 extends over 15 amino acids.

The chain joins TRBV6-1 to TRBJ2-5; a possible D gene is TRBD1 (6 bases). Per germline, CDR1 MNHNS and CDR2 SASEGT. The V end lost 6 bases, the J end lost 5 bases, and 13 bases lay between the germline ends. This CDR3 is 13 amino acids long. The CDR3 DNA reads as TGTGCCAGCAGAAGAGCAGGGGTCGAGACCCAGTACTTC. Amino acid sequence: CASRRAGVETQYF.

The CDR3 nucleotides are TGCGCCAGCAGTGAGCAGGCCGGTGGGCCAGATACGCAGTATTTT. This gives the protein CASSEQAGGPDTQYF. The chain joins TRBV10-1 to TRBJ2-3; D remains ambiguous. Trimming stripped 2 bases from V and 4 bases from J, with 13 bases between. The germline V gene has CDR1 WNHNN and CDR2 SYGVQD (reference sequence). CDR3 length: 15 residues.

This clonotype was counted many times. The V call is TRBV5-8, the J call TRBJ2-5; D ambiguous. The CDR3 is made up of 12 amino acids. The germline V gene has CDR1 SGHTS and CDR2 YDEGEE. V gave up 2 bases and J gave up 3 bases, with 5 bases separating them. CDR3 DNA sequence: TGTGCCAGCAGCTTAAGTGAAGAGACCCAGTACTTC. Its translation is CASSLSEETQYF.

The table lists this clonotype with a few counts. The chain employs TRBV27 and TRBJ2-1, with D perhaps given as TRBD1 or TRBD2 (5 bases each). V lost 2 bases to trimming and J lost 3 bases, with 8 bases between them. Germline V lookup: CDR1 MNHEY, CDR2 SMNVEV (reference sequence). There are 14 residues in the CDR3. The CDR3 nucleotides read TGTGCCAGCAGTTTAAGAGGGGTCTACAATGAGCAGTTCTTC. This translates into CASSLRGVYNEQFF.

This clonotype was counted at least ten times. The rearrangement links TRBV10-2 to TRBJ2-3, with D perhaps matching TRBD1 or TRBD2 (5 bases each). This CDR3 contains 12 residues. V dropped 2 bases and J dropped 6 bases, with 6 bases sitting between them. Germline V gene sequence: CDR1 WSHSY, CDR2 SAAADI. The CDR3 spells CASSEEGDTQYF. The CDR3 region has the DNA TGCGCCAGCAGTGAGGAGGGGGATACGCAGTATTTT.

This chain connects TRBV7-2 to TRBJ2-5; D unresolved. Germline CDR1 reads SGHTA; CDR2 reads FQGNSA. The CDR3 is made up of 12 amino acids. The V end lost 0 bases, the J end lost 4 bases, and 3 bases lay between the germline ends. The CDR3 nucleotides read TGTGCCAGCAGCTTAGCGAGAGAGACCCAGTACTTC. The encoded protein is CASSLARETQYF.

This clonotype occurred many times. The gene calls are TRBV6-1 and TRBJ1-1; 9 positions match TRBD1. Trimming at V came to 5 bases and at J to 2 bases, leaving 9 bases not matched to a gene. This CDR3 comprises 16 residues. The germline V gene has CDR1 MNHNS and CDR2 SASEGT. DNA for the CDR3: TGTGCCAGCAGTTTGGGACAGGGAATCCGAAACACTGAAGCTTTCTTT. Amino acid sequence: CASSLGQGIRNTEAFF.

Sample share makes this clonotype medium-sized. This chain connects TRBV6-8 to TRBJ2-5; the D gene is possibly TRBD2 (6 bases). The J call may not be correct, given that the DNA end is closer to TRBJ2-7. Germline CDR1 and CDR2: MNHGY and SAAAGT. This CDR3 has 15 amino acids. The chain's CDR3 is CASSSIRDSSYEQYF. CDR3 bases: TGTGCCAGCAGTAGCATCCGGGACTCCAGCTACGAGCAGTACTTC.

Here the CDR3 DNA reads TGTGCCTGGAGTGGGGCAGGGCTCAGTGGCTCTGTAGCGGGAGGGAAGAACACCGGGGAGCTGTTTTTT. Its translation: CAWSGAGLSGSVAGGKNTGELFF. The chain carries TRBV30 and TRBJ2-2; the match to TRBD2 covers 11 bases. CDR1 and CDR2 from the germline V gene are GTSNPN and SVGIG (reference sequence). This CDR3 region has 23 residues. V was pared by 1 base and J by 1 base, with 23 bases of the junction left unmatched.

The chain combines TRBV7-2 with TRBJ2-1; TRBD2 matches at 10 bases. With the DNA end fitting TRBJ2-5 better, the J assignment may be wrong. The CDR3 covers 14 residues. In germline, CDR1 is SGHTA, CDR2 FQGNSA. The CDR3 protein is CASSSSGSRETQYF. The CDR3 coding sequence is TGTGCCAGCAGCTCTAGCGGGAGCAGAGAGACCCAGTACTTC.

The V and J genes are TRBV6-1 and TRBJ2-7; 7 nucleotides align to TRBD1. V shed 1 base and J 6 bases; nucleotides not matched to a gene: 12. The germline V gene encodes CDR1 MNHNS and CDR2 SASEGT. CDR3 length: 16 amino acids. The CDR3, as DNA: TGTGCCAGCAGTGAAGTCCCAGGGACAGCTAGGGGCGAGCAGTACTTC. This sequence encodes CASSEVPGTARGEQYF.

This clonotype counts as medium-sized (0.01 to 0.1%). The chain employs TRBV6-1 and TRBJ2-5; D may correspond to TRBD1 or TRBD2 (5 bases each). Gene TRBJ2-7 matches the end of the DNA better, so the J call may be wrong. In germline, CDR1 is MNHNS, CDR2 SASEGT. CDR3 length: 13 residues. CDR3: CASSGGYFYEQYF. CDR3 in DNA: TGTGCCAGCAGTGGGGGGTACTTCTACGAGCAGTACTTC.

This clonotype was counted ten times or more. The rearrangement joins TRBV27 to TRBJ1-2, with D possibly TRBD1 on 6 matching bases. Trimming stripped 5 bases from V and 6 bases from J, with 13 bases between. CDR3 length equals 13 residues. CDR1 is MNHEY and CDR2 is SMNVEV in the germline V gene (reference sequence). CDR3 in DNA: TGTGCCAGCAGTCCAACAGGGCCCCATGGCTACACCTTC. This gives the protein CASSPTGPHGYTF.